These 13 T cell receptor beta chains originate from one sample sequenced in a study of T cell responses to AZD1222 COVID-19 vaccine. Repertoires were generated with immunoSEQ multiplex PCR, while TCRdb's copy carries only in-frame clones and drops some. The table shows approximately 200,000 clones, with approximately 91% occurring only once. Sequenced here: peripheral blood, sampled 28 days after the second AZD1222 dose. Source of these receptors: an adult who received the AZD1222 COVID-19 vaccine.

V gene TRBV12-1 combines with J gene TRBJ2-1; TRBD2 was called by the table and not checked on the DNA. TRBV12-1 is a pseudogene. CDR3 length: 14 residues. CDR3 region: CASSRTSGMDEQFF. The DNA of the CDR3 is TGTGCCAGCAGCAGGACTAGCGGGATGGATGAGCAGTTCTTC.

The rearrangement joins TRBV11-2 to TRBJ1-6; D call uncertain. Looked up from germline, CDR1 is SGHAT and CDR2 is FQNNGV. CDR3 size: 14 residues. V lost 2 bases to trimming and J lost 7 bases, with 9 bases between them. This chain's CDR3 is CASSLFTGNSPLHF. CDR3 sequence (DNA): TGTGCCAGCAGCTTATTCACCGGGAATTCACCCCTCCACTTT.

V and J are TRBV27 and TRBJ2-1, with 7 positions matching TRBD2. This CDR3 has 13 residues. Trimming at V came to 6 bases and at J to 3 bases, leaving 2 bases not matched to a gene. Germline CDR1 and CDR2: MNHEY and SMNVEV (reference sequence). CDR3 residues: CASRSGGYNEQFF. The CDR3 DNA reads TGTGCCAGCAGGTCGGGGGGCTACAATGAGCAGTTCTTC.

The chain is built from TRBV9 and TRBJ2-1, with D maybe TRBD2 (5 bases). This CDR3 comprises 14 residues. V lost 5 bases and J lost 7, with 16 bases in between. Germline assignment: CDR1 SGDLS and CDR2 YYNGEE. DNA for the CDR3: TGTGCCAGCAGTGTACTAGAGCGACCTAATGAGCAGTTCTTC. Translated, it gives CASSVLERPNEQFF.

Turning to this clone: Distinct nucleotide sequences in the sample also encode this CDR3. The J gene is TRBJ1-1, the V gene TRBV18; D possibly corresponds to TRBD1 (5 bases). The germline V and J ends were trimmed by 3 bases and 1 base, with 9 bases remaining between them. Germline CDR1 reads KGHSH; CDR2 reads LQKENI. The CDR3 covers 14 residues. Here the CDR3 reads CASSPLGGNTEAFF. CDR3 nucleotides: TGTGCCAGCTCACCTCTGGGGGGGAACACTGAAGCTTTCTTT.

Comment on this clone: Within the sample, other DNA sequences also encode this same CDR3. The V gene is TRBV5-1, the J gene TRBJ1-4; D is ambiguous. From germline, CDR1 is SGHRS and CDR2 YFSETQ. The CDR3 runs to 14 residues. The V gene lost 0 bases and the J gene lost 4 bases, with 7 bases spanning the gap. The CDR3 sequence is CASSLAGNNEKLFF. The CDR3 bases are TGCGCCAGCAGCTTGGCGGGGAATAATGAAAAACTGTTTTTT.

The chain combines TRBV6-4 with TRBJ2-2; 12 bases match TRBD2. The V gene's germline CDR1 is MRHNA and CDR2 SNTAGT. J lost 5 bases, V lost 7 bases, and 11 bases had no gene match. The CDR3 is 17 amino acids. In nucleotides, the CDR3 is TGTGCCAGCATAGGACTAGCGGGAACGATTTGGACCGGGGAGCTGTTTTTT. It specifies CASIGLAGTIWTGELFF.

This chain connects TRBV29-1 to TRBJ2-1, with 7 bases that match TRBD2. Trimming at V came to 6 bases and at J to 10 bases, leaving 6 bases not matched to a gene. The CDR3 is made up of 11 amino acids. From germline, CDR1 is SQVTM and CDR2 ANQGSEA. The CDR3 loop is CSVVAGGEQFF. The CDR3 nucleotides read TGCAGCGTCGTAGCGGGCGGGGAGCAGTTCTTC.

This chain links TRBV28 with TRBJ1-5; no firm D call. CDR1 is MDHEN, CDR2 SYDVKM, per germline. This CDR3 spans 12 amino acids. V dropped 10 bases and J dropped 8 bases, with 15 bases sitting between them. CDR3 coding DNA: TGTGCCACCGAGGGTTCGGGCAAGCCCCAGCATTTT. Its translation is CATEGSGKPQHF.

V and J are TRBV27 and TRBJ1-5; possible D gene TRBD1, 5 bases. Trimming shortened V by 5 bases and J by 0 bases, and 11 bases separated the two germline ends. Germline CDR1 reads MNHEY; CDR2 reads SMNVEV (reference sequence). This CDR3 has 15 residues. CDR3 region: CASSPGTVSNQPQHF. The CDR3 bases are TGTGCCAGCAGTCCCGGGACCGTTAGCAATCAGCCCCAGCATTTT.

The chain joins TRBV2 to TRBJ2-6; 7 positions agree with TRBD1. The CDR3 loop spans 14 amino acids. CDR1 and CDR2 from the germline V gene are SNHLY and FYNNEI. V shed 6 bases, J shed 2 bases, and the junction held 1 base outside the gene matches. CDR3 nucleotides: TGTGCCAGCAGGGACAGGACTGGGGCCAACGTCCTGACTTTC. Residues: CASRDRTGANVLTF.

CDR3 residues: CASSSTGHFRKSSGNTIYF. CDR3 nucleotides: TGTGCCAGCAGTTCGACGGGACACTTTAGGAAATCCTCTGGAAACACCATATATTTT. The chain uses TRBV28 and TRBJ1-3; possible D gene TRBD1, 6 bases. V was cut by 4 bases and J by 0 bases, with 22 bases left in between. The CDR3 totals 19 residues. The germline V gene encodes CDR1 MDHEN and CDR2 SYDVKM.

The chain carries TRBV10-1 and TRBJ1-1, with D maybe TRBD1 (5 bases). CDR3 length: 12 amino acids. Germline V gene sequence: CDR1 WNHNN, CDR2 SYGVQD (reference sequence). Deletions cut 2 bases from V and 7 bases from J, with 8 bases between. CDR3 sequence (DNA): TGCGCCAGCAGTGAGATGGGGGGTGAAGCTTTCTTT. Translation: CASSEMGGEAFF.